A single sample is the source of the 6 T cell receptor beta chains below, sequenced in a study of blood T cells in healthy people across ages. Alongside a J-beta primer mix, a sample-barcoded 5' primer served in a second PCR lasting roughly 6 to 11 cycles. TCRdb processed the 5' RACE reads anew with MiXCR; each CDR3 protein has one entry. The table shows about 1.6 million distinct CDR3 sequences, with roughly 32% occurring only once. The sequenced sample was blood. These receptors all come from a woman in her 30s in good health.

This clonotype was counted between two and nine times. The chain employs TRBV6-5 and TRBJ1-4, with D perhaps TRBD1 (6 bases). CDR1 and CDR2 from the germline V gene are MNHEY and SVGAGI. The CDR3 is made up of 14 amino acids. The ends were cut back, 5 bases at V and 7 bases at J, with 14 bases in the middle. CDR3 protein: CASSTHRVGEKLFF. The CDR3, as DNA: TGTGCCAGCAGTACTCACAGGGTTGGTGAAAAACTGTTTTTT.

The chain employs TRBV6-2 or TRBV6-3 and TRBJ2-5; maybe TRBD1 (5 bases). V shed 0 bases and J shed 7 bases, with 15 bases lying between them. The CDR3 runs to 15 residues. Germline-derived CDR1 and CDR2 are MNHEY and SVGEGT. The CDR3 here is CASSYSEDTVGTQYF. Here the CDR3 DNA reads TGTGCCAGCAGTTACTCAGAGGACACAGTAGGGACCCAGTACTTC.

Only a few counts were recorded for this clonotype. The chain links TRBV29-1 to TRBJ1-1; D is perhaps TRBD1 (5 bases). CDR1 is SQVTM, CDR2 ANQGSEA, per germline. CDR3 length equals 13 residues. V lost 6 bases to trimming and J lost 0 bases, with 11 bases between them. The chain's CDR3 is CSVVGRLNTEAFF. The DNA of the CDR3 is TGCAGCGTAGTGGGACGCCTGAACACTGAAGCTTTCTTT. Full variable domain (outside the CDR3, taken from reference TRBV29-1 and TRBJ1-1): SAVISQKPSRDICQRGTSLTIQCQVDSQVTMMFWYRQQPGQSLTLIATANQGSEATYESGFVIDKFPISRPNLTFSTLTVSNMSPEDSSIYLCSVVGRLNTEAFFGQGTRLTVV.

This sequence joins TRBV12-3 or TRBV12-4 and TRBJ2-7; 7 nucleotides line up with TRBD2. V was clipped by 3 bases and J by 3 bases; unmatched bases: 5. The CDR3 is 14 amino acids. The CDR3 loop is CASSFTSESYEQYF. The DNA for the CDR3 is TGTGCCAGCAGTTTTACTAGCGAGAGCTACGAGCAGTACTTC.

The chain employs TRBV28 and TRBJ1-5; the D is unclear. Germline V CDR1 and CDR2: MDHEN, SYDVKM. The CDR3 spans 14 residues. Trimming pared 9 bases from V and 3 bases from J, leaving 15 bases between. This CDR3 reads CARSKNYPNQPQHF. The DNA for the CDR3 is TGTGCCAGAAGTAAGAATTACCCCAATCAGCCCCAGCATTTT.

The chain is built from TRBV12-3 or TRBV12-4 and TRBJ1-2; D remains ambiguous. The CDR3 totals 14 residues. V dropped 3 bases and J dropped 2 bases, with 10 bases sitting between them. CDR3 region: CASSFSGINYGYTF. DNA of the CDR3: TGTGCCAGCAGTTTCAGTGGCATCAACTATGGCTACACCTTC.